The T cell receptor beta chain described here comes from a study of blood T cell repertoires in COVID-19. Study summary: The samples span acute and convalescent COVID-19 from the United States, Italy and Spain. The analysed material was cDNA or gDNA that came from T cells, B-cell-depleted T cells, or PBMCs.

The CDR3 sequence is 19 residues long. Trimming pared 1 base from V and 2 bases from J, leaving 21 bases between. Original analysis: Scientists estimated how many nucleated cells there were by amplifying reference gene primers. Method: immunoSEQ multiplex PCR; TCRdb's copy keeps in-frame clones and lacks some. The V and J calls and clone size come from that table; D and trimming were worked out from the DNA. Of 300,000 or so clones in the sample, roughly 91% are singletons; the top ten hold 1%. The receptor's source is a man aged 45-65 years with active or convalescent COVID-19. The sample taken for sequencing was peripheral blood. The V call is TRBV23-1, the J call TRBJ2-1; D possibly corresponds to TRBD2 (7 bases). TRBV23-1 is flagged as an ORF with uncertain function. CDR3 loop: CASSQFFQLQGGTYNEQFF. As DNA, the CDR3 is TGCGCCAGCAGTCAATTTTTTCAGCTACAGGGAGGGACCTACAATGAGCAGTTCTTC.